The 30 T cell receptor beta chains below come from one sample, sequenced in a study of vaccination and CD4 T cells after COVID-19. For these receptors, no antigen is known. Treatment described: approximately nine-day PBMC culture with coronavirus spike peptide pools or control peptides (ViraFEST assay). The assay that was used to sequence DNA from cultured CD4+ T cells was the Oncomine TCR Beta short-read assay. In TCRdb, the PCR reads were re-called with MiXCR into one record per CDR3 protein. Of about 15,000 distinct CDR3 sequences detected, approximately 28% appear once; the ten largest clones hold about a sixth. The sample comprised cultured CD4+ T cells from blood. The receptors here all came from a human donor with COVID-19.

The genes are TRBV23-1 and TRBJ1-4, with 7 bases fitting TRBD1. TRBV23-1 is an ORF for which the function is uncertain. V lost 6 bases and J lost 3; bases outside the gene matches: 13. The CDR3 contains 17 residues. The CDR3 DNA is TGCGCCAGCAGCGAACGACAGGGCCCGGGGTCTAATGAAAAACTGTTTTTT. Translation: CASSERQGPGSNEKLFF.

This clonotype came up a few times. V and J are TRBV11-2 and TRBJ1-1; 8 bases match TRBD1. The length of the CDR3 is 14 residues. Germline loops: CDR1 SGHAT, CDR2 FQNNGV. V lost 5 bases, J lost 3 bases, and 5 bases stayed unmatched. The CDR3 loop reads CASSGGQGYTEAFF. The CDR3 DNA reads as TGTGCCAGCAGCGGAGGACAGGGATACACTGAAGCTTTCTTT.

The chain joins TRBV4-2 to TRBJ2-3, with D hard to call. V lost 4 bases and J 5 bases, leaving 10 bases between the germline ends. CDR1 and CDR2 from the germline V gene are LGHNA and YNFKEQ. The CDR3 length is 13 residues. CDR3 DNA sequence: TGTGCCAGCAGCCCGTCGAGATTAGATACGCAGTATTTT. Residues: CASSPSRLDTQYF.

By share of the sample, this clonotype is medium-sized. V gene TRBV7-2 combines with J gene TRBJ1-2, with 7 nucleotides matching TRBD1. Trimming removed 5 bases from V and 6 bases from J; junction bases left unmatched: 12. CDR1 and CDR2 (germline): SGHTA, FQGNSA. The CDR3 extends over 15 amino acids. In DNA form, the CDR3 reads TGTGCCAGCAGCAAGAGGGGGCAGACCGGGCATGGCTACACCTTC. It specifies CASSKRGQTGHGYTF.

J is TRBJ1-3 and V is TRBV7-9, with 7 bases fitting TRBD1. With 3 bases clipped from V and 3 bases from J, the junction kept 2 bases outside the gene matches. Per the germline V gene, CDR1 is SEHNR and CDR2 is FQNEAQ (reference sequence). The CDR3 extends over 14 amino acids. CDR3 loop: CASSLGTVGNTIYF. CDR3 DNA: TGTGCCAGCAGCTTGGGGACAGTTGGAAACACCATATATTTT.

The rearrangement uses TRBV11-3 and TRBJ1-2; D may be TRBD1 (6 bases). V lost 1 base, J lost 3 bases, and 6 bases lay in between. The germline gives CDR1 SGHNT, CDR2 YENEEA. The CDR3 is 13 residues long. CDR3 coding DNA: TGTGCCAGCAGCTTAGGACAGGACTATGGCTACACCTTC. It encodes CASSLGQDYGYTF.

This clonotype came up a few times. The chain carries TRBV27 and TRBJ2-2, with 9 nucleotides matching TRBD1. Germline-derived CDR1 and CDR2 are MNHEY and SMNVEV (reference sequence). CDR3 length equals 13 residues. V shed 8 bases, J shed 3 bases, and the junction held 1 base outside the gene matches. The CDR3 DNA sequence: TGTGCCAGCGGGGACAGGGACACCGGGGAGCTGTTTTTT. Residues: CASGDRDTGELFF.

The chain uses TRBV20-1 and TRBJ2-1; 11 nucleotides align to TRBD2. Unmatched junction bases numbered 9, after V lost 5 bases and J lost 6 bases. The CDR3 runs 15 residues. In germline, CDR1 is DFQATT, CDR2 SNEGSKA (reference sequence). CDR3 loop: CSAFRTSGSPNEQFF. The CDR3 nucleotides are TGCAGTGCTTTTCGGACTAGCGGGTCTCCCAATGAGCAGTTCTTC.

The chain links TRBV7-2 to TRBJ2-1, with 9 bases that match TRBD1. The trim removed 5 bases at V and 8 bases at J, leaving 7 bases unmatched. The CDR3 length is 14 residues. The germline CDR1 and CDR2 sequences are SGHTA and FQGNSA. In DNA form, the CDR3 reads TGTGCCAGCAGCCCCAGACAGGGGGTCGATGAGCAGTTCTTC. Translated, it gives CASSPRQGVDEQFF.

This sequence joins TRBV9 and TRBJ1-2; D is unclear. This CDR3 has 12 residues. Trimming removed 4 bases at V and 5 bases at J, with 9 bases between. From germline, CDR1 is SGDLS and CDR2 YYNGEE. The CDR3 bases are TGTGCCAGCAGCCCAAACCATTATGGCTACACCTTC. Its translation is CASSPNHYGYTF.

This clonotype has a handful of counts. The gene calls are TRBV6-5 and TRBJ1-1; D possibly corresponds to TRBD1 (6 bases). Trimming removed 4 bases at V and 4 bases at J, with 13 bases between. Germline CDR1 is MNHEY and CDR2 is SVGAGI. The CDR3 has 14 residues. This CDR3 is CASSLQGFGTEAFF. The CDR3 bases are TGTGCCAGCAGTTTACAGGGATTCGGCACTGAAGCTTTCTTT.

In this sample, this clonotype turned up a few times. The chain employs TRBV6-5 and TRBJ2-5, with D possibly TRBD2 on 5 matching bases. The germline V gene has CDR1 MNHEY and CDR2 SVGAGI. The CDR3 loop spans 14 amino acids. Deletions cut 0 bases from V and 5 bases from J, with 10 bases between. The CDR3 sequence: CASSYSTGLETQYF. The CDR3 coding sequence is TGTGCCAGCAGTTACTCAACGGGGTTGGAGACCCAGTACTTC.

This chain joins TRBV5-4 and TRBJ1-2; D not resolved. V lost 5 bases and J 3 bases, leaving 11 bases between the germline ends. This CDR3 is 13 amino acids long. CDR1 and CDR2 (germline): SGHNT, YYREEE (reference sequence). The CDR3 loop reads CASRTGSYYGYTF. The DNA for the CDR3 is TGTGCCAGCAGGACCGGCTCATACTATGGCTACACCTTC.

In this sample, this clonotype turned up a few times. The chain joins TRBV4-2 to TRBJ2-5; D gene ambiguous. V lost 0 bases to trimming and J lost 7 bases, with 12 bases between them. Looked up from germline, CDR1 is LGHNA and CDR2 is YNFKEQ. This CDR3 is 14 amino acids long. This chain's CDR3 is CASSQDSGLATQYF. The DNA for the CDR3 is TGTGCCAGCAGCCAAGATTCTGGGTTAGCGACCCAGTACTTC.

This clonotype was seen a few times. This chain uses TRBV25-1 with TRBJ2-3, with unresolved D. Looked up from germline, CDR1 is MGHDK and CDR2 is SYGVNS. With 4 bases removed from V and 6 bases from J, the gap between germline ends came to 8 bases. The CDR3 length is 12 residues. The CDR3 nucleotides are TGTGCCAGCAGTGGGTCTTGGGATACGCAGTATTTT. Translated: CASSGSWDTQYF.

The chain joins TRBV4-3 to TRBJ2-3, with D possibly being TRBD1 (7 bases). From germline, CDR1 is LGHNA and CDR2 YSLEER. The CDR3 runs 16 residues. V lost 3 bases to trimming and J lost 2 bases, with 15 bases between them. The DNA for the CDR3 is TGCGCCAGCAGCCAGGAGGGGGCGCGAGTCACAGATACGCAGTATTTT. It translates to CASSQEGARVTDTQYF.

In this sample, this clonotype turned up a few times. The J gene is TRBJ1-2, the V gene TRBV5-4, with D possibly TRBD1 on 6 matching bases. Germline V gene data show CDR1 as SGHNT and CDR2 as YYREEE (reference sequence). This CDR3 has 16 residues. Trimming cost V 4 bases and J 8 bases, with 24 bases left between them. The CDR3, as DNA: TGTGCCAGCAGCCCCAATAGGGGGGGCGGGGGACGGGGCTACACCTTC. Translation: CASSPNRGGGGRGYTF.

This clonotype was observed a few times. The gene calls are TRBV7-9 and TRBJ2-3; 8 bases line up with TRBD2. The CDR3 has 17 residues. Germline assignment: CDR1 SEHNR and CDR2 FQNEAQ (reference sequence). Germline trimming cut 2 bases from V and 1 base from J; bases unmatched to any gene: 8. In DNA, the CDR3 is TGTGCCAGCAGCTTAATTAAGACGGGGGGGCGCACAGATACGCAGTATTTT. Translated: CASSLIKTGGRTDTQYF.

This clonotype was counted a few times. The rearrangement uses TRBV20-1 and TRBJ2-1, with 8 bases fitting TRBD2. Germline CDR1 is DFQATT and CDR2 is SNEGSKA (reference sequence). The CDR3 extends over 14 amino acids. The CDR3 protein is CIPPTGGAYNEQFF. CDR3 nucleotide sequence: TGCATCCCACCCACCGGGGGGGCCTACAATGAGCAGTTCTTC.

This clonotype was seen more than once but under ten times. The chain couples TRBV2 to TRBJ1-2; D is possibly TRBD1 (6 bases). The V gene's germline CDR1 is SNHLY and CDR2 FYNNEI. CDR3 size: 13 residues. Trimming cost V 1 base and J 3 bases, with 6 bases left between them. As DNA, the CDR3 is TGTGCCAGCAGTGAAGGGACAGACTATGGCTACACCTTC. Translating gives CASSEGTDYGYTF.

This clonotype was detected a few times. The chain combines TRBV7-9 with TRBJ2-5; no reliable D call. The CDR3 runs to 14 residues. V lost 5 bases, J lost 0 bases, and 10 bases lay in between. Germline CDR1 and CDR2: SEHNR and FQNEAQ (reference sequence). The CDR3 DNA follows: TGTGCCAGCAGCCCAGGACGAAACCAAGAGACCCAGTACTTC. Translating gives CASSPGRNQETQYF.

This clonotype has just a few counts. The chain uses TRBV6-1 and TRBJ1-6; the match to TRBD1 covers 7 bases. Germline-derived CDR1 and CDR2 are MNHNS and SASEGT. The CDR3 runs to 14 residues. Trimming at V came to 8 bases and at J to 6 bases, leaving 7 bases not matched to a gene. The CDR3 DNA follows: TGTGCCAGCTCGACAGGGCCCTTTAATTCACCCCTCCACTTT. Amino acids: CASSTGPFNSPLHF.

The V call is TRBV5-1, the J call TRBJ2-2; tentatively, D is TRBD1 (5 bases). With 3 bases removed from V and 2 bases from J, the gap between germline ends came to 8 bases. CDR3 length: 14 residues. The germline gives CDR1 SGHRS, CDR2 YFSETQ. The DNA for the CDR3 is TGCGCCAGCAGCTCGCAGGGAAACACCGGGGAGCTGTTTTTT. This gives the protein CASSSQGNTGELFF. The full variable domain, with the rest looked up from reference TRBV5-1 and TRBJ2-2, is KAGVTQTPRYLIKTRGQQVTLSCSPISGHRSVSWYQQTPGQGLQFLFEYFSETQRNKGNFPGRFSGRQFSNSRSEMNVSTLELGDSALYLCASSSQGNTGELFFGEGSRLTVL.

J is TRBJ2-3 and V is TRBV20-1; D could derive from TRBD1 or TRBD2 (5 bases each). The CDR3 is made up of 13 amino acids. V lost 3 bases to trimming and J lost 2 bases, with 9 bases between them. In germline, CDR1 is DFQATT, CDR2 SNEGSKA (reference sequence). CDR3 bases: TGCAGTGCTAGTCTCGGGGCCACAGATACGCAGTATTTT. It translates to CSASLGATDTQYF.

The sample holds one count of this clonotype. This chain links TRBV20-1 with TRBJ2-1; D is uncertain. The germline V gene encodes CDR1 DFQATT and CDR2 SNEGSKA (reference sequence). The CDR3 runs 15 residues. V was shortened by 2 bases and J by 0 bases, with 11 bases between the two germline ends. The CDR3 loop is CSARRPSSSYNEQFF. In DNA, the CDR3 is TGCAGTGCTAGACGGCCCAGCAGCTCCTACAATGAGCAGTTCTTC.

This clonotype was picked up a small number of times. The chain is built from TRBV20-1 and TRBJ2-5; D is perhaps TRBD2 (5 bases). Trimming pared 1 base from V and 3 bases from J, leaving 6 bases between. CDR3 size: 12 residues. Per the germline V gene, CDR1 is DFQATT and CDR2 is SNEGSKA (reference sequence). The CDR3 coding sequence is TGCAGTGCTAGAGGAGGGAAAGAGACCCAGTACTTC. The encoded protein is CSARGGKETQYF.

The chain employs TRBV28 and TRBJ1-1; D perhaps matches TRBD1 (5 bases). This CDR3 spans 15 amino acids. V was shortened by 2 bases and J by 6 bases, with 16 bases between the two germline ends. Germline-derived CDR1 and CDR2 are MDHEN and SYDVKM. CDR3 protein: CASSLRGTGGAEAFF. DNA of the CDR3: TGTGCCAGCAGTTTAAGAGGGACCGGGGGTGCTGAAGCTTTCTTT.

This CDR3 is CAGRLAGALTEGTQYF. CDR3 nucleotides: TGTGCCGGCCGGCTAGCGGGGGCCCTAACGGAGGGGACCCAGTACTTC. The chain couples TRBV19 to TRBJ2-5, with 10 bases identical to TRBD2. V trimming: 11 bases; J trimming: 7 bases; junction bases outside the gene matches: 19. The germline gives CDR1 LNHDA, CDR2 SQIVND (reference sequence). This CDR3 is 16 amino acids long.

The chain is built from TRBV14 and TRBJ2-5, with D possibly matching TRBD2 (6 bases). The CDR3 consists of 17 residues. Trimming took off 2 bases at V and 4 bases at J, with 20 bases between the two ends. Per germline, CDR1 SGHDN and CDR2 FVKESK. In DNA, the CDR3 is TGTGCCAGCAGCCAATCTCGGCCCGGAGGGGAAAGAGAGACCCAGTACTTC. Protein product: CASSQSRPGGERETQYF.

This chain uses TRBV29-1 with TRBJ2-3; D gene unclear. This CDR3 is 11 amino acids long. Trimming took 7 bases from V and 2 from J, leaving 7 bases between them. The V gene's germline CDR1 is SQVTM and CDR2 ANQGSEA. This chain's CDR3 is CSATYTDTQYF. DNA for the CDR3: TGCAGCGCCACATACACAGATACGCAGTATTTT.